Listed below are T cell receptor beta chains from one sample, sequenced in a study of T cell responses to AZD1222 COVID-19 vaccine. The table came from immunoSEQ multiplex PCR; TCRdb's copy has only in-frame clones and leaves some out. This table holds 18,000 or so clones, over 85% found once. The sequences come from peripheral blood, collected 28 days after the second AZD1222 dose. The origin of the receptors is an adult who received the AZD1222 COVID-19 vaccine. Each CDR3 is given with its conserved first and last residue. The D gene is left open where the match is weak. Part of the rows lack a size; the others show once, few, many or a class for expanded clones.

J gene | D gene | V gene | clone size | CDR3 protein | CDR3 DNA
TRBJ1-2 | . | TRBV5-1 | once | CASSFDRHGYTF | TGCGCCAGCAGCTTCGACAGACATGGCTACACCTTC
TRBJ1-5 | . | TRBV21-1 | few | CASSRSAGAQPQHF | TGTGCCAGCAGCCGCTCCGCAGGGGCTCAGCCCCAGCATTTT
TRBJ2-7 | TRBD2 | TRBV30 | . | CAWSGREGSYEQYF | TGTGCCTGGAGTGGGCGGGAGGGCTCCTACGAGCAGTACTTC
TRBJ1-3 | TRBD1 | TRBV11-2 | . | CASSPDRGSSGNTIYF | TGTGCCAGCAGCCCGGACAGGGGGTCCTCTGGAAACACCATATATTTT
TRBJ1-3 | . | TRBV19 | . | CASSASGPQTRNTIYF | TGTGCCAGTAGTGCCTCCGGGCCCCAAACCCGAAACACCATATATTTT
TRBJ1-6 | . | TRBV5-6 | once | CASSHAWGLNSPLHF | TGTGCCAGCAGCCATGCGTGGGGCCTTAATTCACCCCTCCACTTT
TRBJ2-1 | . | TRBV5-5 | . | CASKLADRAGEQFF | TGTGCCAGCAAGCTTGCGGATAGAGCCGGTGAGCAGTTCTTC
TRBJ1-2 | . | TRBV6-5 | . | CASRLYRGGYGYTF | TGTGCCAGCCGCCTGTACCGCGGTGGATATGGCTACACCTTC
TRBJ1-6 | TRBD1 | TRBV5-6 | once | CASSLMTGQVPLHF | TGTGCCAGCAGCTTGATGACAGGGCAGGTGCCCCTCCACTTT
TRBJ2-3 | . | TRBV28 | . | CASSNRAGYTDTQYF | TGTGCCAGCAGTAATCGGGCAGGATACACAGATACGCAGTATTTT
TRBJ1-2 | . | TRBV12-5 | medium-sized | CASGLNSGFATLIF | TGTGCTAGTGGTTTGAACAGCGGATTTGCCACCTTAATCTTC
TRBJ1-5 | . | TRBV2 | . | CASSEGGWQPQHF | TGTGCCAGCAGTGAAGGGGGGTGGCAGCCCCAGCATTTT
TRBJ2-1 | TRBD2 | TRBV29-1 | . | CSVGGVGGHGNEQFF | TGCAGCGTTGGCGGGGTGGGAGGGCACGGAAATGAGCAGTTCTTC
TRBJ2-2 | . | TRBV5-1 | . | CASSLARLHTGELFF | TGCGCCAGCAGCTTGGCCCGACTTCACACCGGGGAGCTGTTTTTT
TRBJ2-2 | . | TRBV14 | . | CASSPPRRSNTGELFF | TGTGCCAGCAGCCCCCCGCGGAGGAGCAACACCGGGGAGCTGTTTTTT
TRBJ1-1 | . | TRBV7-8 | . | CASSFSGLRREAFF | TGTGCCAGCAGCTTTTCGGGTCTCAGACGTGAAGCTTTCTTT
TRBJ1-2 | TRBD1 | TRBV6-5 | . | CASSGTASSNYGYTF | TGTGCCAGCAGCGGGACAGCCTCTTCTAACTATGGCTACACCTTC
TRBJ2-2 | TRBD1 | TRBV2 | . | CASTSGTGANTGELFF | TGTGCCAGCACCTCCGGGACAGGGGCGAACACCGGGGAGCTGTTTTTT
TRBJ2-6 | . | TRBV5-5 | . | CASSLAGLAAGANVLTF | TGTGCCAGCAGCTTGGCCGGCCTAGCAGCTGGGGCCAACGTCCTGACTTTC
TRBJ2-2 | TRBD2 | TRBV24-1 | once | CATSEPRYGEGRLAGELFF | TGTGCCACCAGTGAACCGAGATATGGGGAGGGACGCCTCGCCGGGGAGCTGTTTTTT
TRBJ1-3 | . | TRBV19 | few | CASSSIRTVAGNTIYF | TGTGCCAGTAGTTCTATCAGGACAGTTGCCGGAAACACCATATATTTT
TRBJ2-1 | . | TRBV29-1 | . | CSGEEQGTTGGGEQFF | TGCAGCGGGGAGGAACAGGGGACAACGGGAGGAGGGGAGCAGTTCTTC
TRBJ2-5 | . | TRBV7-9 | . | CASSFNFETQYF | TGTGCCAGCAGCTTTAATTTCGAGACCCAGTACTTC
TRBJ2-1 | TRBD2 | TRBV10-3 | . | CAISESPSGHYNEQFF | TGTGCCATCAGTGAGTCGCCTAGCGGGCACTACAATGAGCAGTTCTTC
TRBJ2-7 | TRBD2 | TRBV28 | . | CASNIAGGPSYEQYF | TGTGCCAGCAACATAGCGGGAGGCCCCTCCTACGAGCAGTACTTC
TRBJ1-6 | . | TRBV7-8 | once | CASSHFSSPLHF | TGTGCCAGCAGCCACTTCAGTTCACCCCTCCACTTT
TRBJ2-1 | TRBD1 | TRBV7-2 | . | CASSLGAGGFYEQFF | TGTGCCAGCAGCTTAGGCGCAGGGGGCTTTTATGAGCAGTTCTTC
TRBJ2-5 | . | TRBV7-8 | . | CASRPRGAQGTQYF | TGTGCCAGCAGGCCACGGGGGGCCCAAGGGACCCAGTACTTC
TRBJ2-1 | TRBD2 | TRBV7-9 | once | CASSPRGTGGREQFF | TGTGCCAGCAGCCCCCGGGGAACGGGGGGGCGGGAGCAGTTCTTC
TRBJ1-5 | TRBD1 | TRBV28 | . | CASSRGQYSNQPQHF | TGTGCCAGCAGTCGGGGACAGTATAGCAATCAGCCCCAGCATTTT
TRBJ1-2 | . | TRBV9 | . | CASSAPGRGGYGYTF | TGTGCCAGCAGCGCGCCGGGACGAGGAGGCTATGGCTACACCTTC
TRBJ1-2 | . | TRBV6-5 | . | CASRRQVNYGYTF | TGTGCCAGCAGAAGACAGGTTAACTATGGCTACACCTTC
TRBJ2-1 | . | TRBV15 | once | CATSRDPYAILYNEQFF | TGTGCCACCAGCAGAGATCCGTACGCAATTCTCTACAATGAGCAGTTCTTC
TRBJ2-5 | TRBD1 | TRBV7-3 | . | CASSPGTGRRETQYF | TGTGCCAGCAGCCCTGGGACAGGGAGGCGAGAGACCCAGTACTTC
TRBJ2-7 | . | TRBV10-3 | . | CAISGDANLPYEQYF | TGTGCCATCAGTGGGGACGCGAATCTCCCCTACGAGCAGTACTTC
TRBJ2-5 | . | TRBV7-2 | . | CASSRAVVGETQYF | TGTGCCAGCAGCCGGGCAGTCGTCGGAGAGACCCAGTACTTC
TRBJ1-1 | . | TRBV5-6 | . | CASRTQPRETISNTEAFF | TGTGCCAGCAGAACCCAACCCCGGGAAACGATATCGAACACTGAAGCTTTCTTT
TRBJ1-2 | TRBD1 | TRBV19 | . | CASIEDRGKSSNYGYTF | TGTGCCAGCATCGAGGACAGGGGGAAATCTTCTAACTATGGCTACACCTTC
TRBJ1-5 | TRBD1 | TRBV2 | once | CASSLDRGGIQPQHF | TGTGCCAGCAGTCTGGACAGGGGCGGTATCCAGCCCCAGCATTTT
TRBJ1-3 | . | TRBV7-6 | . | CASSRNRISGNTIYF | TGTGCCAGCAGCCGGAATAGAATCTCTGGAAACACCATATATTTT
TRBJ2-7 | . | TRBV12-2 | . | CASRSGPFWRVLYEQYF | TGTGCAAGTCGCTCTGGACCGTTCTGGCGGGTACTATACGAGCAGTACTTC
TRBJ1-5 | TRBD1 | TRBV28 | . | CASSPGGNDQPQHF | TGTGCCAGCAGTCCAGGGGGCAACGATCAGCCCCAGCATTTT
TRBJ2-2 | . | TRBV7-2 | . | CASSLVRGRTGELFF | TGTGCCAGCAGCTTAGTTCGGGGGCGCACCGGGGAGCTGTTTTTT
TRBJ2-1 | . | TRBV27 | . | CASSLYSGTQNEQFF | TGTGCCAGCAGTTTATATAGCGGAACCCAGAATGAGCAGTTCTTC
TRBJ2-7 | TRBD2 | TRBV19 | few | CASSGLAAPYEQYF | TGTGCCAGTAGTGGGCTAGCGGCTCCCTACGAGCAGTACTTC
TRBJ2-5 | TRBD1 | TRBV5-1 | . | CASSTPGQGATQYF | TGCGCCAGCAGCACACCGGGACAGGGAGCGACCCAGTACTTC
TRBJ2-2 | . | TRBV10-2 | few | CASSEQGNTGELFF | TGCGCCAGCAGTGAACAGGGTAACACCGGGGAGCTGTTTTTT
TRBJ2-3 | . | TRBV13 | . | CASSLGLSGRSTFTDTQYF | TGTGCCAGCAGCTTAGGCCTAAGTGGGAGGTCCACCTTCACAGATACGCAGTATTTT
TRBJ1-2 | TRBD1 | TRBV19 | . | CASTPTGTEDGYTF | TGTGCCAGTACCCCGACAGGGACGGAGGATGGCTACACCTTC
TRBJ1-1 | . | TRBV28 | . | CASSDGVWDTEAFF | TGTGCCAGCAGTGACGGGGTTTGGGACACTGAAGCTTTCTTT
TRBJ1-5 | . | TRBV28 | . | CASSFPRRANQPQHF | TGTGCCAGCAGTTTTCCAAGGAGAGCCAATCAGCCCCAGCATTTT
TRBJ2-3 | . | TRBV19 | . | CASNPAGLGDTQYF | TGTGCCAGTAACCCCGCGGGGCTAGGAGATACGCAGTATTTT